These 18 T cell receptor beta chains were sequenced from one sample in a study of blood T cell repertoires in COVID-19. Data came from immunoSEQ multiplex PCR; TCRdb stores just in-frame clones and leaves some out. The sample has approximately 170,000 clones, more than 85% seen once. The material sequenced was peripheral blood. These receptors came from a woman older than 75 in a cohort sampled during active or convalescent COVID-19.

The V and J genes are TRBV6-2 or TRBV6-3 and TRBJ2-7, with 12 bases aligning to TRBD2. This CDR3 is 19 amino acids long. From germline, CDR1 is MNHEY and CDR2 SVGEGT. V lost 5 bases and J lost 4; bases outside the gene matches: 18. The CDR3: CASSIPRLAGVTGPYEQYV. The DNA for the CDR3 is TGTGCCAGCAGTATCCCCCGACTAGCGGGAGTAACAGGGCCTTACGAGCAGTACGTC.

The V gene is TRBV28, the J gene TRBJ1-5; 9 bases line up with TRBD1. The junction had 6 bases not matched to a gene; V was cut back by 6 bases and J by 6 bases. CDR1 is MDHEN and CDR2 is SYDVKM in the germline V gene. CDR3 length: 14 amino acids. The CDR3 here is CASRPTGGGQPQHF. The CDR3 nucleotides read TGTGCCAGCAGACCGACAGGGGGTGGTCAGCCCCAGCATTTT.

This rearrangement joins TRBV10-1 to TRBJ2-1; 14 bases map to TRBD2. This CDR3 spans 16 amino acids. Germline lookup yields CDR1 WNHNN and CDR2 SYGVQD (reference sequence). V was clipped by 0 bases and J by 6 bases; unmatched bases: 1. Here the CDR3 DNA reads TGCGCCAGCAGTGAGTCCGGGACTAGCGGGAGCAATGAGCAGTTCTTC. Amino acid sequence: CASSESGTSGSNEQFF.

The chain has TRBV5-4 and TRBJ2-5, with a possible D match to TRBD2 (5 bases). V was clipped by 4 bases and J by 3 bases, with 13 bases between them. The length of the CDR3 is 14 residues. CDR1 SGHNT and CDR2 YYREEE come from the germline V gene (reference sequence). This CDR3 reads CASSLRADEETQYF. The CDR3 DNA sequence: TGTGCCAGCAGCCTGCGGGCTGACGAAGAGACCCAGTACTTC.

The chain employs TRBV12-3 or TRBV12-4 and TRBJ1-1, with TRBD1 matching 7 bases. The CDR3 spans 12 residues. Trimming took 8 bases from V and 6 from J; bases not matched to a gene: 6. The CDR3 DNA follows: TGTGCCAGCCGTGGGACAGACGCTGAAGCTTTCTTT. Protein product: CASRGTDAEAFF.

The rearrangement uses TRBV19 and TRBJ2-1; TRBD2 aligns across 12 bases. Per the germline V gene, CDR1 is LNHDA and CDR2 is SQIVND (reference sequence). V trimming: 5 bases; J trimming: 7 bases; junction bases outside the gene matches: 9. CDR3 length equals 16 residues. The CDR3, as DNA: TGTGCCAGTAGTGGGGGTCTAGCGGGAGGGGTGAATGAGCAGTTCTTC. Translating gives CASSGGLAGGVNEQFF.

The V call is TRBV24-1, the J call TRBJ2-7, with 9 bases identical to TRBD1. Germline-derived CDR1 and CDR2 are KGHDR and SFDVKD. Trimming at V came to 4 bases and at J to 3 bases, leaving 6 bases not matched to a gene. This CDR3 contains 15 residues. The CDR3 spells CATSDQGQGDYEQYV. The CDR3 DNA reads TGTGCCACCAGTGACCAGGGACAGGGAGACTACGAGCAGTACGTC.

The chain couples TRBV30 to TRBJ2-5; tentatively, D is TRBD2 (6 bases). The V and J ends lost 1 base and 5 bases respectively, with 11 bases between them. CDR1 and CDR2 (germline): GTSNPN, SVGIG (reference sequence). This CDR3 is 13 amino acids long. The CDR3 nucleotides are TGTGCCTGGAGTGGGGACTCCTACGAGACCCAGTACTTC. Its protein is CAWSGDSYETQYF.

The chain employs TRBV10-2 and TRBJ1-2; D unclear. Trimming pared 0 bases from V and 7 bases from J, leaving 9 bases between. CDR3 length: 13 residues. Germline V CDR1 and CDR2: WSHSY, SAAADI. CDR3 DNA: TGCGCCAGCAGTGAGTCGGCCGGGAGTGGCTACACCTTC. It translates to CASSESAGSGYTF.

The chain links TRBV5-1 to TRBJ2-5; 10 bases are shared with TRBD2. V lost 0 bases and J lost 1; bases outside the gene matches: 3. Germline lookup yields CDR1 SGHRS and CDR2 YFSETQ. CDR3 length: 16 residues. CDR3 amino acids: CASSLGVAGGQETQYF. In DNA, the CDR3 is TGCGCCAGCAGCTTGGGGGTAGCGGGAGGCCAAGAGACCCAGTACTTC.

This clone was found a few times. The chain links TRBV6-5 to TRBJ2-1; possibly TRBD2 for D (5 bases). The CDR3 extends over 15 amino acids. Germline V gives CDR1 MNHEY, CDR2 SVGAGI. V lost 6 bases and J 9 bases, leaving 21 bases between the germline ends. CDR3 region: CASRDLAAGEGEQFF. CDR3 coding DNA: TGTGCCAGCAGGGATCTGGCGGCCGGAGAGGGTGAGCAGTTCTTC.

This chain joins TRBV11-2 and TRBJ1-2; D is undetermined. V shed 0 bases and J shed 7 bases, with 12 bases lying between them. The CDR3 runs to 14 residues. Germline values: CDR1 SGHAT, CDR2 FQNNGV. CDR3 nucleotide sequence: TGTGCCAGCAGCTTAGATCCGCGGGGAGGTGGCTACACCTTC. It codes for CASSLDPRGGGYTF.

V and J are TRBV27 and TRBJ2-1, with 8 bases lining up with TRBD2. The CDR3 has 15 residues. The ends lost 2 bases at V and 7 bases at J; junction bases unmatched: 7. The germline V gene encodes CDR1 MNHEY and CDR2 SMNVEV (reference sequence). The CDR3 loop reads CASSLIREGRNEQFF. The DNA for the CDR3 is TGTGCCAGCAGTTTAATTCGGGAGGGCAGGAATGAGCAGTTCTTC.

The rearrangement links TRBV3-1 (or the pseudogene TRBV3-2) to TRBJ1-1, with a weak D call TRBD1 (5 bases). There are 15 residues in the CDR3. Germline lookup yields CDR1 LGHDT and CDR2 YNNKEL (reference sequence). V was cut by 1 base and J by 2 bases, with 11 bases left in between. The CDR3 region has the DNA TGTGCCAGCAGCCAAGCTGCAGGGTCCAACACTGAAGCTTTCTTT. This gives the protein CASSQAAGSNTEAFF.

V is TRBV12-3 or TRBV12-4 and J is TRBJ2-2; perhaps TRBD1 as D (5 bases). CDR3 length: 13 amino acids. The V and J ends lost 6 bases and 1 base respectively, with 6 bases between them. The CDR3 sequence is CASRTVNTGELFF. Here the CDR3 DNA reads TGTGCCAGCAGGACAGTGAACACCGGGGAGCTGTTTTTT.

The table lists this clone with many counts. The genes are TRBV7-2 and TRBJ1-3; no clear D gene. With 5 bases removed from V and 2 bases from J, the gap between germline ends came to 16 bases. The CDR3 length is 16 residues. Germline values: CDR1 SGHTA, CDR2 FQGNSA. CDR3 in amino acids: CASSHYPGAAGNTIYF. The CDR3 DNA follows: TGTGCCAGCAGCCACTACCCCGGTGCGGCTGGAAACACCATATATTTT.

DNA for the CDR3: TGTGCCAGCAGCCAAGGGGGGCACGGGTCCTATAATTCACCCCTCCACTTT. This encodes CASSQGGHGSYNSPLHF. This chain joins TRBV3-1 (or the pseudogene TRBV3-2) and TRBJ1-6, with D possibly being TRBD1 (6 bases). Between the trimmed V and J ends, which lost 1 base and 1 base, there was a span of 11 bases. This CDR3 region has 17 residues. The germline V gene has CDR1 LGHDT and CDR2 YNNKEL (reference sequence).

The chain links TRBV14 to TRBJ2-1, with D maybe TRBD2 (6 bases). The CDR3 is 17 residues long. The germline V gene encodes CDR1 SGHDN and CDR2 FVKESK. V was shortened by 2 bases and J by 7 bases, with 21 bases between the two germline ends. Written as DNA, the CDR3 is TGTGCCAGCAGCCAACGCCAACTAGCAGGAGGTATTAATGAGCAGTTCTTC. This codes for CASSQRQLAGGINEQFF.